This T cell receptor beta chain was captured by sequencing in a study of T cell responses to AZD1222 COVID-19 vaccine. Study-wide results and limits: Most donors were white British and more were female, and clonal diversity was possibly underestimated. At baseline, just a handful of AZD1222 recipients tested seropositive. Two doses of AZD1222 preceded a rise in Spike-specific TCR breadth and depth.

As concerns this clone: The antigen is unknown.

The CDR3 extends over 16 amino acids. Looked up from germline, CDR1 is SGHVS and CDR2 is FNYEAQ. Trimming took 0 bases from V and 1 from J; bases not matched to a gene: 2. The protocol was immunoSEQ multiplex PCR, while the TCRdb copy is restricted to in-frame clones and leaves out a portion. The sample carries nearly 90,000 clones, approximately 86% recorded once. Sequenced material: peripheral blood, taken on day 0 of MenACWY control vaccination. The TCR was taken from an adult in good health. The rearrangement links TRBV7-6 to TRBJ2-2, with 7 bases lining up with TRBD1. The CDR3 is CASSLAPGGNTGELFF. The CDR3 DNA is TGTGCCAGCAGCTTAGCGCCAGGGGGGAACACCGGGGAGCTGTTTTTT.